The 2 T cell receptor beta chains below come from one sample, sequenced in a study of beta chain features in type 1 diabetes. Investigators reverse transcribed all isolated RNA, so they sequenced expressed TCRB transcripts. Assay: immunoSEQ multiplex PCR; the TCRdb copy retains only in-frame clones and omits some. In the table there are 200,000 to 300,000 clones, around 14% of which are singletons. Sequencing was done on a sample of naive CD4+ T cells from blood. The source of these receptors is a woman aged 40-49 years in good health.

The rearrangement uses TRBV9 and TRBJ2-4, with D unresolved. In germline, CDR1 is SGDLS, CDR2 YYNGEE. The CDR3 loop spans 14 amino acids. V was cut by 1 base and J by 1 base, with 6 bases left in between. The CDR3 nucleotides read TGTGCCAGCAGCGTATTTCTTGCCAAAAACATTCAGTACTTC. This encodes CASSVFLAKNIQYF. The entire variable domain, with the rest obtained from reference TRBV9 and TRBJ2-4, is as follows: DSGVTQTPKHLITATGQRVTLRCSPRSGDLSVYWYQQSLDQGLQFLIQYYNGEERAKGNILERFSAQQFPDLHSELNLSSLELGDSALYFCASSVFLAKNIQYFGAGTRLSVL.

The genes are TRBV10-2 and TRBJ2-7; D might be TRBD1 (5 bases). CDR1 and CDR2 from the germline V gene are WSHSY and SAAADI. V lost 8 bases to trimming and J lost 3 bases, with 17 bases between them. CDR3 size: 14 residues. The CDR3 nucleotides are TGCGCCAGCTGTTGGGAAGGGGAATTCTACGAGCAGTACTTC. It translates to CASCWEGEFYEQYF.